This T cell receptor (beta chain) was sequenced during a study of identical twins. This clonotype was seen repeatedly, ten times or more. Its antigen is not known. Notes on the study in general: Excess sharing by twins proved weaker in beta out-of-frame sequences. Analyses based on zero insertions could be partly confounded by invariant MAIT and iNKT cells.

The CDR3 totals 15 residues. CDR1 and CDR2 (germline): SGHAT, FQNNGV. The germline V and J ends were trimmed by 3 bases and 3 bases, with 12 bases remaining between them. cDNA molecules carried unique molecular identifiers, and template switching added a universal primer site. TCRdb re-analysed the 5' RACE reads in MiXCR, keeping a single row per CDR3 protein. The table includes a few hundred thousand distinct CDR3 sequences, around an eighth detected once. These data also formed part of another study, on yellow fever vaccine responses in identical twins.

Material for sequencing was CD8+ T cells sorted from blood. This receptor was taken from a woman aged 18 to 35 in good health. The chain links TRBV11-2 to TRBJ2-1; a possible D gene is TRBD2 (5 bases). The CDR3 DNA reads TGTGCCAGCAGCTTTCGGGATATCTTCTACAATGAGCAGTTCTTC. It encodes CASSFRDIFYNEQFF.